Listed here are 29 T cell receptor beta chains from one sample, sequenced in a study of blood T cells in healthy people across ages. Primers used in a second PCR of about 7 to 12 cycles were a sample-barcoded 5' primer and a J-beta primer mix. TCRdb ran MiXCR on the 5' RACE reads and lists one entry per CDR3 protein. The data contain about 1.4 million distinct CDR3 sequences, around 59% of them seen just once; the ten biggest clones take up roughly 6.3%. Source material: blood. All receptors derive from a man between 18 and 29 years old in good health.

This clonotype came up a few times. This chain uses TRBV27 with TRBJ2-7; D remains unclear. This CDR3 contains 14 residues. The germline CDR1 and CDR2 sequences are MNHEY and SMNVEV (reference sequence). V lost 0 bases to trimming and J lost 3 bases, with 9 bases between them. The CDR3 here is CASSLSIRFYEQYF. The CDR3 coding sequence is TGTGCCAGCAGTTTATCGATAAGGTTCTACGAGCAGTACTTC.

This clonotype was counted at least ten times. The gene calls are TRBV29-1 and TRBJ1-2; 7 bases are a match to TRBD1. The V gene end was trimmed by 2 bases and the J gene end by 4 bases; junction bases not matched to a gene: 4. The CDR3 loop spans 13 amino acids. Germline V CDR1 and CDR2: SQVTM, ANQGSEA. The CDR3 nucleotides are TGCAGCGTTGAACGTGCAGGGGGCTATGGCTACACCTTC. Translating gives CSVERAGGYGYTF.

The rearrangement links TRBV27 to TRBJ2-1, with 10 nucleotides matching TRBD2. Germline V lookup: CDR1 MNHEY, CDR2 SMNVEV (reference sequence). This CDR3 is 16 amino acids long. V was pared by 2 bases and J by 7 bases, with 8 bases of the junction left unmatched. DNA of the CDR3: TGTGCCAGCAGTTTACGAGCGGGAGGGCCTCGAAATGAGCAGTTCTTC. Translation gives CASSLRAGGPRNEQFF.

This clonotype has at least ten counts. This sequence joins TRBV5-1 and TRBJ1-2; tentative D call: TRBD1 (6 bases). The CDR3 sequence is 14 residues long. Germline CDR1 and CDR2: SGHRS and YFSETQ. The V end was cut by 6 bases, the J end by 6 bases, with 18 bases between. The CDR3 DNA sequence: TGCGCCAGCAACCCTCCCGGGACACTGGATGGCTACACCTTC. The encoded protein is CASNPPGTLDGYTF.

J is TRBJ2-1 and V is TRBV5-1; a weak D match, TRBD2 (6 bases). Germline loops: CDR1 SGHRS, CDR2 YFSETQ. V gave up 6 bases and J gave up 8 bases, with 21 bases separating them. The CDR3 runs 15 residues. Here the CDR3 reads CASMRARGFVDEQFF. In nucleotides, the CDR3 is TGCGCCAGCATGAGGGCCCGGGGGTTTGTCGATGAGCAGTTCTTC.

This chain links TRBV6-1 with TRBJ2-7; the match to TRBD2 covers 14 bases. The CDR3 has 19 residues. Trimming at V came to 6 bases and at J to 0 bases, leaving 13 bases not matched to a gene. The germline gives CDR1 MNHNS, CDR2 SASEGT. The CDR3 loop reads CASRPAGTSGRKSSYEQYF. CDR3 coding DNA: TGTGCCAGCAGACCGGCCGGGACTAGCGGGAGAAAAAGCTCCTACGAGCAGTACTTC.

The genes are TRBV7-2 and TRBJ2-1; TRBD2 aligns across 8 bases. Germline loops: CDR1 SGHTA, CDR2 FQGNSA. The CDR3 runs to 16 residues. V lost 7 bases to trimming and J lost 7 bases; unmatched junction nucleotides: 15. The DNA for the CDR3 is TGTGCCAGCAACCCCCGGGGGGGTCCCCTCGGAAATGAGCAGTTCTTC. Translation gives CASNPRGGPLGNEQFF.

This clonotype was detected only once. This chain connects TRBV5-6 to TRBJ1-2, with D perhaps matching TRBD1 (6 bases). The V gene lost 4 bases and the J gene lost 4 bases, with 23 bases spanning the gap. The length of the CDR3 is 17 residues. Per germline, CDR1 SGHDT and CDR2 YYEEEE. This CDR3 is CASSQYQDSGALYGYTF. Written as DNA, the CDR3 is TGTGCCAGCAGCCAATACCAGGACAGCGGGGCCCTCTATGGCTACACCTTC.

In nucleotides, the CDR3 is TGTGCCAGCAGACCCGTAGGGTCGGGAAACCAGCCCCAGCATTTT. It encodes CASRPVGSGNQPQHF. This rearrangement joins TRBV12-3 or TRBV12-4 to TRBJ1-5; D not certain. CDR3 size: 15 residues. Trimming left V 6 bases short and J 7 bases short, with 19 bases between.

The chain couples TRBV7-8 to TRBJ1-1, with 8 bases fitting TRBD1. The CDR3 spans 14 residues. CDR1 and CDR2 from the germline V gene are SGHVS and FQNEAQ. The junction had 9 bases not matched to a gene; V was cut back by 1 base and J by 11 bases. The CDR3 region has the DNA TGTGCCAGCAGCTTAGTGGGACAGGCGGGGAGGGCTTTCTTT. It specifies CASSLVGQAGRAFF. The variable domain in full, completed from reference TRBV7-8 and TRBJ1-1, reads GAGVSQSPRYKVAKRGQDVALRCDPISGHVSLFWYQQALGQGPEFLTYFQNEAQLDKSGLPSDRFFAERPEGSVSTLKIQRTQQEDSAVYLCASSLVGQAGRAFFGQGTRLTVV.

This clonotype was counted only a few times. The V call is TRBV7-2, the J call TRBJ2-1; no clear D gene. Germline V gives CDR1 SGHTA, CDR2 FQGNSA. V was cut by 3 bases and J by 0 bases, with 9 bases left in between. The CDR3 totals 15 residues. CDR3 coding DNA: TGTGCCAGCAGCTTCGAGCTAAGCTCCTACAATGAGCAGTTCTTC. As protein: CASSFELSSYNEQFF.

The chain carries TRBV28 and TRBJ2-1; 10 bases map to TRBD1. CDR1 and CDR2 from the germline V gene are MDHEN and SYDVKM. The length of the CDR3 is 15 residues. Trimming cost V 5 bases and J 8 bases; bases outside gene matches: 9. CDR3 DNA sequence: TGTGCCAGCAGTCCCCGGGACAGGGGTTTTGATGAGCAGTTCTTC. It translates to CASSPRDRGFDEQFF.

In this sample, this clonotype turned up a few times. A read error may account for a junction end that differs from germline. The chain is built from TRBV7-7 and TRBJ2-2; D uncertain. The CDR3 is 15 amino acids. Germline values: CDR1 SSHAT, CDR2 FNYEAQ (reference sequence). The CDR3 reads CASSLDVGDTGELFF. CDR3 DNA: TGTGCTAGCAGCTTAGACGTAGGTGACACCGGGGAGCTGTTTTTT. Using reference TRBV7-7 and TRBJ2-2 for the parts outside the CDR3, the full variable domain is GAGVSQSPRYKVTKRGQDVTLRCDPISSHATLYWYQQALGQGPEFLTYFNYEAQPDKSGLPSDRFSAERPEGSISTLTIQRTEQRDSAMYRCASSLDVGDTGELFFGEGSRLTVL.

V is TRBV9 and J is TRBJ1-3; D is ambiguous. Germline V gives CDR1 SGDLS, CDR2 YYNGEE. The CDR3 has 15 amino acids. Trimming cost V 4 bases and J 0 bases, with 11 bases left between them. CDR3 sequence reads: CASSPGGSSGNTIYF. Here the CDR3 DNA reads TGTGCCAGCAGCCCGGGCGGCAGCTCTGGAAACACCATATATTTT.

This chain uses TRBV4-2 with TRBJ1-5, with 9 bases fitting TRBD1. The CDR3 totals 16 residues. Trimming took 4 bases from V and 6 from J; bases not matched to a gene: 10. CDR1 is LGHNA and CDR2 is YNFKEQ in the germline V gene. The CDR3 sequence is CASSPTGGAYSQPQHF. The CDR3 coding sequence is TGTGCCAGCAGCCCTACAGGGGGCGCATATAGTCAGCCCCAGCATTTT.

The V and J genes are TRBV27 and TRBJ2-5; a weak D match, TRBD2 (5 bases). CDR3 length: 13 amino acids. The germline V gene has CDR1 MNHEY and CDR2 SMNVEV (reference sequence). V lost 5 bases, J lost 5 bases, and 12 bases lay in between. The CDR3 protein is CASSGRPAETQYF. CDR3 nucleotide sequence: TGTGCCAGCAGTGGGAGACCTGCGGAGACCCAGTACTTC.

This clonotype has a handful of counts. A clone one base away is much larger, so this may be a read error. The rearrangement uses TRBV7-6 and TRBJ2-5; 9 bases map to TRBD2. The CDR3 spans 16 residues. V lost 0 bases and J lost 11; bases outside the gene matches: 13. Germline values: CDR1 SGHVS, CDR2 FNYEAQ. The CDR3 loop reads CASSLAGTSYYNEQYF. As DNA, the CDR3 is TGTGCCAGCAGCTTAGCCGGGACTAGCTATTACAATGAGCAGTACTTC.

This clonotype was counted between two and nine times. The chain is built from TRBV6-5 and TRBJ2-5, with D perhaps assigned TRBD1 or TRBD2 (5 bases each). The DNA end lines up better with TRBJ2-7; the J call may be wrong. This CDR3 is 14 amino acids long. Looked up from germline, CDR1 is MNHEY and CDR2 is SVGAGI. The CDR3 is CASSTGASPYEQYF. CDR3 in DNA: TGTGCCAGCAGCACCGGGGCTAGCCCGTACGAGCAGTACTTC.

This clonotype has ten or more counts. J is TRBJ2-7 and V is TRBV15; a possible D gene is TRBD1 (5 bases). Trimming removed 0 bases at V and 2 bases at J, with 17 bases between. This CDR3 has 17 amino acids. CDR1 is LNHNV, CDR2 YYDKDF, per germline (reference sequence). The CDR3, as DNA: TGTGCCACCAGCAGAGATCTCTACCAGGGCCCTCCCTACGAGCAGTACTTC. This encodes CATSRDLYQGPPYEQYF.

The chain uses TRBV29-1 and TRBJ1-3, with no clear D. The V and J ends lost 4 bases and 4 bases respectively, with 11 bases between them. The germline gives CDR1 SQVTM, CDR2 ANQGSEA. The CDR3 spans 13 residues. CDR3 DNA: TGCAGCGTTGGTCAACAGTCAGGAAACACCATATATTTT. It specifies CSVGQQSGNTIYF.

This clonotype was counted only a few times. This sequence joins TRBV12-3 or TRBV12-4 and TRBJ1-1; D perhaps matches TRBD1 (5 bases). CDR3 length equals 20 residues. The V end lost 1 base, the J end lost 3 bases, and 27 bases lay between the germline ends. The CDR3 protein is CASSLDPLGGATGRDTEAFF. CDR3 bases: TGTGCCAGCAGTTTAGACCCGTTAGGAGGGGCCACCGGGAGGGACACTGAAGCTTTCTTT.

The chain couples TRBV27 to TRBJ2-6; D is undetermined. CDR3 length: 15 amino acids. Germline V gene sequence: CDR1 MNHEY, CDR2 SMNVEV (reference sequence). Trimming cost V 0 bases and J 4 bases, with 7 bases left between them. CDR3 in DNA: TGTGCCAGCAGTTTATCGGCCTACGGGGCCAACGTCCTGACTTTC. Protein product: CASSLSAYGANVLTF.

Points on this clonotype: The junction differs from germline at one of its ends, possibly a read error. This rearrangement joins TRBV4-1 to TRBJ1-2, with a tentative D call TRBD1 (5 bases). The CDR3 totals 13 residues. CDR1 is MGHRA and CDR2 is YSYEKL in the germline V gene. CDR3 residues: CASSQEGGYGCTF. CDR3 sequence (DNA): TGCGCCAGCAGCCAAGAGGGGGGGTATGGCTGCACCTTC.

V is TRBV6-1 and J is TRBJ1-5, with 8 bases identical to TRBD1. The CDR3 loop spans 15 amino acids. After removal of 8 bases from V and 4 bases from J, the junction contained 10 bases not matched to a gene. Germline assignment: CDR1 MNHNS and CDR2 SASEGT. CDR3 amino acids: CASLWGTGANQPQHF. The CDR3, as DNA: TGTGCCAGCCTATGGGGGACAGGTGCTAATCAGCCCCAGCATTTT.

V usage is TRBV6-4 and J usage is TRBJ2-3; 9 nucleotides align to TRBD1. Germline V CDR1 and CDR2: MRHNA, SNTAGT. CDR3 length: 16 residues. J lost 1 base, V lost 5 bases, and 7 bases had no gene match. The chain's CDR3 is CASSRGQGWGTDTQYF. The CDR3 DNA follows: TGTGCCAGCAGTAGGGGACAGGGATGGGGCACAGATACGCAGTATTTT.

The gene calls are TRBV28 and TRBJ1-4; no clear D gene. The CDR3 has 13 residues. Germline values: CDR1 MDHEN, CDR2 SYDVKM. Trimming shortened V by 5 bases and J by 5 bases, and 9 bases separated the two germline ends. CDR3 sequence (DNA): TGTGCCAGCAGTCAGCAGGCAAATGAAAAACTGTTTTTT. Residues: CASSQQANEKLFF.

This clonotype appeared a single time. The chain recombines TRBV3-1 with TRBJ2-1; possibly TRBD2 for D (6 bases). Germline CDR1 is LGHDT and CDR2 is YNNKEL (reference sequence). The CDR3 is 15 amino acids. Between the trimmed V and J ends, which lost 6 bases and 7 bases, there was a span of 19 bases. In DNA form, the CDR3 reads TGTGCCAGCAGTCAATTCGACCTTGCGGGGAATGAGCAGTTCTTC. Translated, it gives CASSQFDLAGNEQFF.

The CDR3 DNA is TGCAGCGTTGTGGAAGGTATGAACACTGAAGCTTTCTTT. It yields the protein CSVVEGMNTEAFF. The chain is built from TRBV29-1 and TRBJ1-1; unclear D gene. The CDR3 runs 13 residues. Trimming removed 4 bases at V and 0 bases at J, with 9 bases between. The germline gives CDR1 SQVTM, CDR2 ANQGSEA.

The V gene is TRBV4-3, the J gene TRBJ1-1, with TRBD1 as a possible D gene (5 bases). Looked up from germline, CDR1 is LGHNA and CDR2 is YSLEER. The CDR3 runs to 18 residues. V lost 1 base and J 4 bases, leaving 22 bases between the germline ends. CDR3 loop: CASSQGFAGPGIGTEAFF. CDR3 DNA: TGCGCCAGCAGCCAAGGGTTTGCAGGGCCCGGGATAGGCACTGAAGCTTTCTTT.